This T cell receptor (beta chain) comes out of a study of beta chain features in type 1 diabetes. Whole-study results and caveats: Patients with type 1 diabetes showed fewer VDJ junction insertions and more deletions. Among patients with Type 1 diabetes, TCRB CDR3s were moderately but significantly shorter in every one of the four CD4+ subsets.

A note on this clone: Its antigen is currently unknown. This may be a read error: a much more frequent sequence differs by one nucleotide.

Markers CD45RO/CCR7/CD25/CD127/CD95/CD27 served to sort CD4+ naive, central memory, regulatory and stem cell-like memory cells. The entirety of the isolated RNA underwent reverse transcription, so expressed TCRB transcripts were sequenced. Produced via immunoSEQ multiplex PCR; TCRdb's table is partial and in-frame only. The sample comprises about 340,000 clones, 7% to 10% of which are singletons, and 0.95% to 1.1% rests with the top ten. The sequence was obtained from a man aged 25-45 years with type 1 diabetes. Sample: central memory CD4+ T cells from blood.

DNA for the CDR3: TGTGCCAGCAGCTTTGGCAGCACAGATACGCAGTATTTT. Translating gives CASSFGSTDTQYF. V and J are TRBV7-8 and TRBJ2-3; D is unresolved. V lost 3 bases and J 0 bases, leaving 4 bases between the germline ends. The length of the CDR3 is 13 residues. The germline V gene has CDR1 SGHVS and CDR2 FQNEAQ.